This T cell receptor beta chain comes out of a study of Ad26.COV2.S vaccination and SARS-CoV-2 variants. Findings of the study overall: Quantification of TCR breadth and depth may have yielded underestimates of total T cell responses.

This CDR3 has 13 amino acids. J was trimmed by 5 bases and V by 8 bases; bases with no gene match: 6. Germline V gene data show CDR1 as MNHEY and CDR2 as SVGAGI. Treatment denoted: roughly 20 received Ad26.COV2.S at low or high dose, single or two shots; 5 received placebo; per-sample allocation not given. Day 63 following the first vaccine or placebo injection was when the samples were taken. An Ad26 vector carrying the Wuhan-strain SARS-CoV-2 spike served as the vaccine. Produced via immunoSEQ multiplex PCR; TCRdb's table is partial and in-frame only. The sample consists of some 370,000 clones, about four fifths of them appearing once. For this clone: Antigen specificity is unknown.

The sample in question was peripheral blood, obtained in a trial of Ad26.COV2.S vaccine versus placebo. J is TRBJ2-3 and V is TRBV6-5; the match to TRBD1 covers 8 bases. This TCR was recovered from a person aged 18 to 59 who received the Ad26.COV2.S COVID-19 vaccine or a placebo. The CDR3 region has the DNA TGTGCCAGCTACAGGGGGTCGGAAGATACGCAGTATTTT. This encodes CASYRGSEDTQYF.